These 23 T cell receptor beta chains originate from one sample sequenced in a study of cytomegalovirus exposure and HLA in healthy donors. 13 Jbeta primers and 60 Vbeta primers were used for the PCR. Libraries were prepared by immunoSEQ multiplex PCR; TCRdb keeps only in-frame clonotypes and omits some of them. Altogether roughly 150,000 clones are present, about 85% being singletons, with the ten largest covering more than 2%. Sample: PBMCs. These receptor sequences come from a woman under 30 in good health and CMV-seronegative.

This clone was observed a few times. This chain joins TRBV28 and TRBJ1-5; D possibly corresponds to TRBD1 (5 bases). The germline V gene has CDR1 MDHEN and CDR2 SYDVKM. The CDR3 consists of 15 residues. The V end lost 3 bases, the J end lost 2 bases, and 11 bases lay between the germline ends. The CDR3 is CASSFSGVGNQPQHF. For the CDR3, the DNA is TGTGCCAGCAGTTTTTCGGGGGTTGGCAATCAGCCCCAGCATTTT.

This clone came up a few times. The chain joins TRBV27 to TRBJ1-6; the D gene is possibly TRBD1 (6 bases). The V gene lost 0 bases and the J gene lost 0 bases, with 6 bases spanning the gap. Germline assignment: CDR1 MNHEY and CDR2 SMNVEV (reference sequence). CDR3 size: 16 residues. The DNA of the CDR3 is TGTGCCAGCAGTTTATCGGACAGCTCCTATAATTCACCCCTCCACTTT. The encoded protein is CASSLSDSSYNSPLHF.

This clone was counted between two and nine times. V gene TRBV27 combines with J gene TRBJ1-5; 9 bases align to TRBD1. After removal of 6 bases from V and 5 bases from J, the junction contained 5 bases not matched to a gene. Germline CDR1 reads MNHEY; CDR2 reads SMNVEV (reference sequence). The CDR3 contains 14 residues. The DNA of the CDR3 is TGTGCCAGCAGCCGACAGGGGGACGATCAGCCCCAGCATTTT. Translation: CASSRQGDDQPQHF.

The DNA of the CDR3 is TGTGCCAGCAGTCCCGTGGGGGGGAACGAGCAGTACTTC. This gives the protein CASSPVGGNEQYF. V gene TRBV6-6 combines with J gene TRBJ2-7, with TRBD2 matching over 7 bases. The V segment lost 5 bases and the J segment 5 bases; nucleotides outside the gene matches: 6. CDR1 MNHNY and CDR2 SVGAGI come from the germline V gene (reference sequence). The CDR3 length is 13 residues.

The genes are TRBV29-1 and TRBJ2-7; 9 bases map to TRBD1. This CDR3 is built from 15 residues. The ends lost 1 base at V and 0 bases at J; junction bases unmatched: 4. Germline CDR1 and CDR2: SQVTM and ANQGSEA. In nucleotides, the CDR3 is TGCAGCGTTGAAGGGGGACAGGGCTTCTCCTACGAGCAGTACTTC. As protein: CSVEGGQGFSYEQYF.

Only a few counts were recorded for this clone. The chain is built from TRBV6-6 and TRBJ1-6; D gene unclear. Looked up from germline, CDR1 is MNHNY and CDR2 is SVGAGI (reference sequence). V was shortened by 9 bases and J by 0 bases, with 15 bases between the two germline ends. The CDR3 has 16 residues. The CDR3 nucleotides are TGTGCCAGTTCGAAGGCCCGGAGCTCCTATAATTCACCCCTCCACTTT. Residues: CASSKARSSYNSPLHF.

This chain uses TRBV5-4 with TRBJ2-4; 7 bases align to TRBD2. The CDR3 totals 14 residues. Germline V gives CDR1 SGHNT, CDR2 YYREEE (reference sequence). V shed 1 base and J 8 bases; nucleotides not matched to a gene: 6. This chain's CDR3 is CASSLRQGGDIQYF. The CDR3 coding sequence is TGTGCCAGCAGCTTGCGGCAGGGAGGGGACATTCAGTACTTC.

This clone was found once. The genes are TRBV28 and TRBJ2-4; D remains unclear. Germline CDR1 reads MDHEN; CDR2 reads SYDVKM. Trimming cost V 5 bases and J 0 bases, with 11 bases left between them. The CDR3 consists of 15 residues. CDR3 sequence reads: CASSPSQLAKNIQYF. The CDR3 DNA is TGTGCCAGCAGTCCATCACAGCTAGCCAAAAACATTCAGTACTTC.

V gene TRBV6-6 combines with J gene TRBJ1-2; D gene uncertain. V lost 6 bases, J lost 1 base, and 12 bases lay in between. CDR1 is MNHNY and CDR2 is SVGAGI in the germline V gene (reference sequence). CDR3 size: 14 residues. CDR3 nucleotide sequence: TGTGCCAGCAGAGGAGCGACTGATAACTATGGCTACACCTTC. Amino acid sequence: CASRGATDNYGYTF.

J is TRBJ2-3 and V is TRBV27; 7 nucleotides agree with TRBD2. Germline V CDR1 and CDR2: MNHEY, SMNVEV (reference sequence). Trimming at V came to 7 bases and at J to 5 bases, leaving 12 bases not matched to a gene. The CDR3 length is 15 residues. The DNA for the CDR3 is TGTGCCAGCACGGGACGGGGGAGGGCCCAAGATACGCAGTATTTT. Translation: CASTGRGRAQDTQYF.

This clone was seen only once. The genes are TRBV6-1 and TRBJ2-7; D possibly corresponds to TRBD1 (5 bases). The germline gives CDR1 MNHNS, CDR2 SASEGT. The CDR3 loop spans 14 amino acids. Trimming took off 1 base at V and 0 bases at J, with 7 bases between the two ends. CDR3 in DNA: TGTGCCAGCAGTGAAGTCGACAGCTCCTACGAGCAGTACTTC. Residues: CASSEVDSSYEQYF.

V usage is TRBV13 and J usage is TRBJ2-7, with 13 nucleotides matching TRBD2. V trimming: 6 bases; J trimming: 6 bases; junction bases outside the gene matches: 5. The CDR3 spans 14 residues. Looked up from germline, CDR1 is PRHDT and CDR2 is FYEKMQ (reference sequence). The CDR3 loop is CASSRTSGSSEQYF. CDR3 sequence (DNA): TGTGCCAGCAGTCGGACTAGCGGGAGTTCCGAGCAGTACTTC.

The chain uses TRBV9 and TRBJ2-5; 7 nucleotides align to TRBD2. Germline V gene data show CDR1 as SGDLS and CDR2 as YYNGEE. The ends lost 4 bases at V and 4 bases at J; junction bases unmatched: 13. The CDR3 loop spans 16 amino acids. The CDR3 DNA reads as TGTGCCAGCAGCCCCCAGTCTGGCGGGGGTTTAGAGACCCAGTACTTC. It translates to CASSPQSGGGLETQYF.

The chain is built from TRBV4-2 and TRBJ2-2; possible D gene TRBD2, 6 bases. In germline, CDR1 is LGHNA, CDR2 YNFKEQ. Trimming left V 0 bases short and J 7 bases short, with 15 bases between. The CDR3 is made up of 16 amino acids. CDR3 amino acids: CASSQDWASAGGELFF. CDR3 nucleotide sequence: TGTGCCAGCAGCCAAGATTGGGCTAGCGCGGGCGGGGAGCTGTTTTTT.

The chain couples TRBV30 to TRBJ2-5; 12 positions agree with TRBD1. After removal of 2 bases from V and 1 base from J, the junction contained 5 bases not matched to a gene. CDR1 and CDR2 from the germline V gene are GTSNPN and SVGIG (reference sequence). The CDR3 has 16 residues. CDR3 sequence reads: CAWSNRDRGRQETQYF. The CDR3 bases are TGTGCCTGGAGTAACCGGGACAGGGGGCGCCAAGAGACCCAGTACTTC.

The genes are TRBV7-9 and TRBJ2-7, with D maybe TRBD2 (5 bases). Germline CDR1 and CDR2: SEHNR and FQNEAQ (reference sequence). The ends were cut back, 0 bases at V and 7 bases at J, with 10 bases in the middle. The CDR3 runs to 13 residues. The CDR3 loop reads CASSLAGVSEQYF. CDR3 sequence (DNA): TGTGCCAGCAGCTTAGCGGGAGTGTCGGAGCAGTACTTC.

V and J are TRBV11-2 and TRBJ2-7, with D perhaps matching TRBD2 (5 bases). The CDR3 length is 17 residues. Deletions cut 2 bases from V and 0 bases from J, with 17 bases between. Germline V gene sequence: CDR1 SGHAT, CDR2 FQNNGV. The CDR3 here is CASSLKTWSGTSYEQYF. As DNA, the CDR3 is TGTGCCAGCAGCTTAAAAACTTGGTCGGGAACCTCCTACGAGCAGTACTTC.

The table lists this clone with a few counts. This chain uses TRBV5-1 with TRBJ2-7, with 8 bases that match TRBD2. The CDR3 covers 15 residues. V trimming: 1 base; J trimming: 6 bases; junction bases outside the gene matches: 9. CDR1 and CDR2 from the germline V gene are SGHRS and YFSETQ. CDR3 in amino acids: CASSLMGLVPSEQYF. DNA for the CDR3: TGCGCCAGCAGCTTGATGGGACTAGTCCCCTCCGAGCAGTACTTC.

Turning to this clone: A read error is possible here, since a much larger clone lies one base away. Different DNA sequences within this sample yield the same CDR3. This chain uses TRBV2 with TRBJ2-2; 7 positions match TRBD1. The CDR3 runs 14 residues. Looked up from germline, CDR1 is SNHLY and CDR2 is FYNNEI. V lost 4 bases and J lost 1; bases outside the gene matches: 0. Written as DNA, the CDR3 is TGTGCCAGCAGTGGACAGGGGAACACCGGGGAGCTGTTTTTT. It encodes CASSGQGNTGELFF.

The chain has TRBV5-1 and TRBJ2-1, with TRBD2 matching over 12 bases. Germline lookup yields CDR1 SGHRS and CDR2 YFSETQ. The junction had 4 bases not matched to a gene; V was cut back by 2 bases and J by 4 bases. This CDR3 region has 16 residues. CDR3 sequence: CASSFRTSGEYNEQFF. The CDR3 nucleotides read TGCGCCAGCAGCTTCCGGACTAGCGGGGAATACAATGAGCAGTTCTTC. Supplemented by reference TRBV5-1 and TRBJ2-1, the full variable domain reads KAGVTQTPRYLIKTRGQQVTLSCSPISGHRSVSWYQQTPGQGLQFLFEYFSETQRNKGNFPGRFSGRQFSNSRSEMNVSTLELGDSALYLCASSFRTSGEYNEQFFGPGTRLTVL.

The rearrangement uses TRBV5-4 and TRBJ2-7; 7 bases line up with TRBD1. This CDR3 spans 14 amino acids. V gave up 3 bases and J gave up 5 bases; unmatched junction bases: 8. The germline V gene has CDR1 SGHNT and CDR2 YYREEE (reference sequence). Here the CDR3 reads CASSSPYRGHEQYF. In DNA, the CDR3 is TGTGCCAGCAGCTCACCTTACAGGGGCCACGAGCAGTACTTC. The full variable domain, rest sourced from reference TRBV5-4 and TRBJ2-7, is ETGVTQSPTHLIKTRGQQVTLRCSSQSGHNTVSWYQQALGQGPQFIFQYYREEENGRGNFPPRFSGLQFPNYSSELNVNALELDDSALYLCASSSPYRGHEQYFGPGTRLTVT.

The chain employs TRBV6-1 and TRBJ2-7; 9 bases align to TRBD1. The germline V gene encodes CDR1 MNHNS and CDR2 SASEGT. This CDR3 contains 13 residues. V gave up 11 bases and J gave up 5 bases; unmatched junction bases: 10. The DNA for the CDR3 is TGTGCCGCCCGGGACAGGGTTCCCAACGAGCAGTACTTC. It encodes CAARDRVPNEQYF.

The J gene is TRBJ2-4, the V gene TRBV19; D is possibly TRBD1 (6 bases). The CDR3 contains 14 residues. Germline lookup yields CDR1 LNHDA and CDR2 SQIVND (reference sequence). V was clipped by 5 bases and J by 3 bases, with 11 bases between them. The CDR3 DNA follows: TGTGCCAGTAGTTCTCTCAGGGGCAAAAACATTCAGTACTTC. This gives the protein CASSSLRGKNIQYF.